This T cell receptor (beta chain) was captured in a study of spatial heterogeneity in lung cancer. Study-wide background: An average of more than ten raw reads was observed per unique TCR and UMI combination. Study-level findings and limits: Detection of ubiquitous tumor TCRs in blood was higher at resection than follow-up.

About this clonotype itself: Its specificity is not known.

Time point reported: sample taken at primary tumor resection. From tumor, nontumor lung or frozen PBMC, whole RNA was taken unsorted for sequencing. The donors were 72 patients with non-small cell lung cancer that was early-stage and untreated. Each molecule of TCR cDNA was tagged with one unique molecular identifier. A single record per CDR3 protein comes from TCRdb applying MiXCR to the 5' RACE reads. The sample carries about 90,000 distinct CDR3 sequences, 7.5% to 10% recorded once. The ends were cut back, 6 bases at V and 6 bases at J, with 14 bases in the middle. Per germline, CDR1 SGHVS and CDR2 FNYEAQ. The CDR3 is 13 residues long.

V usage is TRBV7-6 and J usage is TRBJ2-5, with D perhaps given as TRBD1 or TRBD2 (7 bases each). This TCR was recovered from a male donor with early-stage non-small cell lung cancer. The source material was PBMCs, sampled at surgery. CDR3 coding DNA: TGTGCCAGCAGGTTGGGGAGGGGGCAGACCCAGTACTTC. Its protein product is CASRLGRGQTQYF.